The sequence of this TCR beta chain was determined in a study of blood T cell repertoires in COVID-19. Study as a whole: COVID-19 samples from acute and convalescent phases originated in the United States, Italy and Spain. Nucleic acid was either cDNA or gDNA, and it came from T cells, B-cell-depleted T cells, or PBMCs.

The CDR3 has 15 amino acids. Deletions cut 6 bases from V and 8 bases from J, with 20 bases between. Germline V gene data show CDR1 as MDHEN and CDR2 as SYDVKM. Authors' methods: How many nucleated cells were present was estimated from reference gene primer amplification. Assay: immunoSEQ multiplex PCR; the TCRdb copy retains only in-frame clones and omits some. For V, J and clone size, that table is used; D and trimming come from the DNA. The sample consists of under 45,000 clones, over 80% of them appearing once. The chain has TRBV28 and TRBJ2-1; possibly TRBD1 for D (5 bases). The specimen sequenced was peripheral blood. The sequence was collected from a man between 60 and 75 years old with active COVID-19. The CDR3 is CASSPRSTVGDEQFF. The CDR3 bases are TGTGCCAGCAGCCCGCGGTCGACAGTGGGCGATGAGCAGTTCTTC. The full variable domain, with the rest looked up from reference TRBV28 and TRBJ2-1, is DVKVTQSSRYLVKRTGEKVFLECVQDMDHENMFWYRQDPGLGLRLIYFSYDVKMKEKGDIPEGYSVSREKKERFSLILESASTNQTSMYLCASSPRSTVGDEQFFGPGTRLTVL.